The 29 T cell receptor beta chains below come from one sample, sequenced in a study of STAT5B mutations in CD4+ large granular lymphocyte leukemia. The repertoire was sequenced with immunoSEQ multiplex PCR; TCRdb's copy has only in-frame clones and lacks some. Among fewer than 25,000 clones listed, around 79% were seen once. The sequenced material came from CD4+ T cells from blood buffy coats. The receptors originated from a human donor in good health.

The chain carries TRBV18 and TRBJ2-5; no firm D call. The CDR3 consists of 12 residues. Trimming cost V 0 bases and J 5 bases, with 4 bases left between them. CDR1 and CDR2 (germline): KGHSH, LQKENI. The CDR3 sequence is CASSPPFETQYF. The CDR3 coding sequence is TGTGCCAGCTCACCACCCTTCGAGACCCAGTACTTC.

This chain uses TRBV18 with TRBJ2-7; D is possibly TRBD2 (6 bases). Looked up from germline, CDR1 is KGHSH and CDR2 is LQKENI. V was pared by 3 bases and J by 1 base, with 10 bases between. This CDR3 contains 14 residues. CDR3 sequence (DNA): TGTGCCAGCTCACCGGGACTCACATCCTACGAGCAGTACTTC. Translation gives CASSPGLTSYEQYF.

The chain is built from TRBV4-2 and TRBJ1-1; D unclear. Germline V gene lookup returns CDR1 LGHNA and CDR2 YNFKEQ. The V gene lost 7 bases and the J gene lost 4 bases, with 25 bases spanning the gap. This CDR3 region has 17 residues. As DNA, the CDR3 is TGTGCCAGCACCCCGACGGTGGCTCCCGCGCGGGCCACTGAAGCTTTCTTT. Protein sequence: CASTPTVAPARATEAFF.

V usage is TRBV7-3 and J usage is TRBJ2-1, with TRBD2 identical over 7 bases. The V gene's germline CDR1 is SGHTA and CDR2 FQGTGA. This CDR3 contains 16 residues. V shed 8 bases, J shed 2 bases, and the junction held 12 bases outside the gene matches. The CDR3 DNA follows: TGTGCCAGCCGACTTGCCGGGGGGATCCCCTACAATGAGCAGTTCTTC. Its protein is CASRLAGGIPYNEQFF.

The V call is TRBV11-2, the J call TRBJ2-5; the match to TRBD2 covers 9 bases. V shed 5 bases, J shed 3 bases, and the junction held 10 bases outside the gene matches. Per the germline V gene, CDR1 is SGHAT and CDR2 is FQNNGV. CDR3 size: 16 residues. CDR3 DNA sequence: TGTGCCAGCAGCCCGCGACTAGCGGTCATGGAAGAGACCCAGTACTTC. Protein: CASSPRLAVMEETQYF.

J is TRBJ2-1 and V is TRBV5-1; D may match TRBD1 or TRBD2 (5 bases each). Germline V gene data show CDR1 as SGHRS and CDR2 as YFSETQ. The CDR3 has 14 amino acids. V dropped 2 bases and J dropped 2 bases, with 8 bases sitting between them. CDR3 region: CASSLTGPYNEQFF. The CDR3 nucleotides are TGCGCCAGCAGCTTAACGGGGCCCTACAATGAGCAGTTCTTC.

The chain employs TRBV19 and TRBJ1-2; D gene unclear. The CDR3 loop spans 12 amino acids. Germline CDR1 LNHDA, CDR2 SQIVND (reference sequence). The ends were cut back, 5 bases at V and 3 bases at J, with 7 bases in the middle. CDR3 amino acids: CASSSQHYGYTF. The CDR3 DNA follows: TGTGCCAGTAGTTCCCAGCACTATGGCTACACCTTC.

The chain uses TRBV27 and TRBJ2-7; 8 nucleotides agree with TRBD1. V trimming: 4 bases; J trimming: 6 bases; junction bases outside the gene matches: 8. This CDR3 has 14 amino acids. Germline values: CDR1 MNHEY, CDR2 SMNVEV (reference sequence). DNA of the CDR3: TGTGCCAGCAGTTATGGGGACAGGTCTGGCGAGCAGTACTTC. This sequence encodes CASSYGDRSGEQYF.

The chain links TRBV7-2 to TRBJ2-1; TRBD1 is a possible D gene (5 bases). V shed 8 bases and J shed 5 bases, with 13 bases lying between them. CDR1 is SGHTA, CDR2 FQGNSA, per germline. This CDR3 region has 13 residues. The CDR3 region is CASARGWHNEQFF. CDR3 DNA: TGTGCCAGCGCAAGGGGTTGGCACAATGAGCAGTTCTTC.

The chain carries TRBV9 and TRBJ1-3; TRBD1 is a possible D gene (5 bases). V gave up 0 bases and J gave up 8 bases, with 21 bases separating them. Germline V gene sequence: CDR1 SGDLS, CDR2 YYNGEE. CDR3 size: 17 residues. This CDR3 reads CASSVAQDSLGGYTIYF. The CDR3 DNA reads as TGTGCCAGCAGCGTAGCCCAGGATTCCCTTGGGGGTTACACCATATATTTT.

V usage is TRBV28 and J usage is TRBJ1-3; D may be TRBD1 (6 bases). V dropped 1 base and J dropped 0 bases, with 7 bases sitting between them. Germline CDR1 and CDR2: MDHEN and SYDVKM. This CDR3 region has 15 residues. The CDR3 reads CASSLLDSSGNTIYF. Here the CDR3 DNA reads TGTGCCAGCAGTTTATTGGACAGCTCTGGAAACACCATATATTTT.

The rearrangement uses TRBV6-5 and TRBJ2-4; D might be TRBD2 (5 bases). There are 15 residues in the CDR3. Trimming took off 5 bases at V and 3 bases at J, with 14 bases between the two ends. Germline V CDR1 and CDR2: MNHEY, SVGAGI. The DNA of the CDR3 is TGTGCCAGCAGTCCTCCGGGGTATCTCAAAAACATTCAGTACTTC. It translates to CASSPPGYLKNIQYF.

The CDR3 bases are TGTGCCAGCGGGACAGGCGGACGGGATGAGCAGTTCTTC. Encoded protein: CASGTGGRDEQFF. This rearrangement joins TRBV2 to TRBJ2-1; 8 bases agree with TRBD1. The germline V gene encodes CDR1 SNHLY and CDR2 FYNNEI. This CDR3 has 13 residues. The trim removed 8 bases at V and 8 bases at J, leaving 8 bases unmatched.

The chain has TRBV18 and TRBJ1-3; no clear D gene. V was pared by 3 bases and J by 1 base, with 10 bases between. Germline CDR1 reads KGHSH; CDR2 reads LQKENI. The CDR3 runs to 15 residues. This CDR3 reads CASSPSGLSGNTIYF. CDR3 nucleotide sequence: TGTGCCAGCTCACCCTCGGGTTTATCTGGAAACACCATATATTTT.

The chain combines TRBV7-8 with TRBJ2-7; 9 bases are shared with TRBD1. This CDR3 comprises 15 residues. Germline V gene data show CDR1 as SGHVS and CDR2 as FQNEAQ. V lost 5 bases and J lost 5; bases outside the gene matches: 10. The CDR3 sequence: CASSRTGGLIDEQYF. In nucleotides, the CDR3 is TGTGCCAGCAGCCGTACAGGGGGCCTTATCGACGAGCAGTACTTC.

The rearrangement links TRBV5-6 to TRBJ2-3; 11 bases agree with TRBD2. From germline, CDR1 is SGHDT and CDR2 YYEEEE. The CDR3 totals 14 residues. V lost 4 bases to trimming and J lost 4 bases; unmatched junction nucleotides: 2. CDR3 sequence (DNA): TGTGCCAGCAGCCAGGGACTAGCGGCAGATACGCAGTATTTT. It codes for CASSQGLAADTQYF.

V is TRBV5-8 and J is TRBJ2-1; D is uncertain. The CDR3 contains 11 residues. The V end lost 7 bases, the J end lost 6 bases, and 8 bases lay between the germline ends. CDR1 and CDR2 (germline): SGHTS, YDEGEE. Here the CDR3 DNA reads TGTGCCAGCTGGTTTACCAATGAGCAGTTCTTC. This translates into CASWFTNEQFF.

The gene calls are TRBV28 and TRBJ1-5; 7 bases line up with TRBD1. CDR1 is MDHEN, CDR2 SYDVKM, per germline. The CDR3 spans 17 residues. With V trimmed by 4 bases and J by 0 bases, 9 bases remained unmatched. CDR3 coding DNA: TGTGCCAGCAGTTCTACAGGACAGGCTAGTAGCAATCAGCCCCAGCATTTT. It specifies CASSSTGQASSNQPQHF.

J is TRBJ2-7 and V is TRBV18, with 12 positions matching TRBD2. The ends lost 2 bases at V and 2 bases at J; junction bases unmatched: 10. Germline V gene lookup returns CDR1 KGHSH and CDR2 LQKENI. The length of the CDR3 is 18 residues. CDR3 nucleotide sequence: TGTGCCAGCTCACCAAGAGCTAGCGGGGGGGCCGCGACCTACGAGCAGTACTTC. It translates to CASSPRASGGAATYEQYF.

The V gene is TRBV21-1, the J gene TRBJ2-7; the DNA was not compared with TRBD1, the D call given in the table. TRBV21-1 represents a pseudogene. This CDR3 spans 15 amino acids. For the CDR3, the DNA is TGTGCCAGCACCAGGCCACAGGGGCGATCCTACGAGCAGTACTTC. This codes for CASTRPQGRSYEQYF.

This clone occurred a few times. This chain uses TRBV9 with TRBJ2-2; D is tentatively TRBD1 or TRBD2 (5 bases each). Between the trimmed V and J ends, which lost 6 bases and 0 bases, there was a span of 12 bases. The germline V gene has CDR1 SGDLS and CDR2 YYNGEE. The CDR3 covers 15 residues. The DNA for the CDR3 is TGTGCCAGCAACCTCGGGACGACGAACACCGGGGAGCTGTTTTTT. Translated, it gives CASNLGTTNTGELFF.

V is TRBV28 and J is TRBJ2-6; 10 nucleotides agree with TRBD1. V lost 5 bases to trimming and J lost 0 bases; unmatched junction nucleotides: 10. In germline, CDR1 is MDHEN, CDR2 SYDVKM. The CDR3 contains 19 residues. In DNA form, the CDR3 reads TGTGCCAGCAGTCTAATATGGGGACAGGGGACCTCTGGGGCCAACGTCCTGACTTTC. Its translation: CASSLIWGQGTSGANVLTF. Combining the CDR3 with reference TRBV28 and TRBJ2-6 gives the whole variable domain DVKVTQSSRYLVKRTGEKVFLECVQDMDHENMFWYRQDPGLGLRLIYFSYDVKMKEKGDIPEGYSVSREKKERFSLILESASTNQTSMYLCASSLIWGQGTSGANVLTFGAGSRLTVL.

The rearrangement links TRBV7-2 to TRBJ2-5; 7 bases fit TRBD1. V lost 0 bases, J lost 5 bases, and 6 bases stayed unmatched. This CDR3 contains 15 residues. Germline V gene lookup returns CDR1 SGHTA and CDR2 FQGNSA. The CDR3 loop reads CASSLATGFSETQYF. The CDR3 coding sequence is TGTGCCAGCAGCTTAGCGACAGGGTTCTCTGAGACCCAGTACTTC.

This clone was counted only a few times. This chain links TRBV5-1 with TRBJ2-7; 12 positions match TRBD2. From germline, CDR1 is SGHRS and CDR2 YFSETQ. Trimming took 2 bases from V and 6 from J; bases not matched to a gene: 9. This CDR3 has 16 amino acids. The DNA of the CDR3 is TGCGCCAGCAGCTTCCTGACTAGCGGGAGACTCGGCGAGCAGTACTTC. Amino acids: CASSFLTSGRLGEQYF.

This clone was observed a few times. CDR3 sequence (DNA): TGCGCCAGCGAGACCGACGGAGGCTATGGCTACACCTTC. This codes for CASETDGGYGYTF. The chain uses TRBV5-1 and TRBJ1-2; D gene unclear. The CDR3 sequence is 13 residues long. V was shortened by 7 bases and J by 4 bases, with 14 bases between the two germline ends. Germline CDR1 reads SGHRS; CDR2 reads YFSETQ.

CDR3 nucleotide sequence: TGCAGTGCTGCATTAGGGGATACGCAGTATTTT. This codes for CSAALGDTQYF. The chain joins TRBV20-1 to TRBJ2-3, with D hard to call. The germline V gene encodes CDR1 DFQATT and CDR2 SNEGSKA (reference sequence). This CDR3 is built from 11 residues. V was trimmed by 5 bases and J by 6 bases, leaving 9 bases between them.

The CDR3 nucleotides read TGCGCCAGCAGCTTGGCCCTGGGCGGGGGGGCCTTTAACACCGGGGAGCTGTTTTTT. This gives the protein CASSLALGGGAFNTGELFF. The rearrangement joins TRBV5-1 to TRBJ2-2; 9 bases map to TRBD2. Germline V gene lookup returns CDR1 SGHRS and CDR2 YFSETQ. This CDR3 contains 19 residues. V shed 0 bases and J 2 bases; nucleotides not matched to a gene: 11.

A few counts support this clone. The rearrangement uses TRBV30 and TRBJ1-1; D perhaps matches TRBD1 (5 bases). CDR3 size: 13 residues. Germline assignment: CDR1 GTSNPN and CDR2 SVGIG (reference sequence). Trimming stripped 4 bases from V and 6 bases from J, with 15 bases between. Here the CDR3 DNA reads TGTGCCTGGAAGACATTGCGGGACGCTGAAGCTTTCTTT. This codes for CAWKTLRDAEAFF.

The chain links TRBV28 to TRBJ2-3, with TRBD2 identical over 8 bases. CDR1 and CDR2 from the germline V gene are MDHEN and SYDVKM. The V and J ends lost 8 bases and 1 base, in that order; junction bases with no gene match: 8. This CDR3 contains 15 residues. The CDR3 sequence: CASGPRGAGTDTQYF. CDR3 sequence (DNA): TGTGCCAGCGGACCGCGGGGGGCCGGCACAGATACGCAGTATTTT.